This T cell receptor beta chain was observed in a study of sequential checkpoint blockade in melanoma. As for the study in general: About two dozen patients had matched tumor biopsies before treatment and at week 13 after nivolumab or ipilimumab alone. Findings and limits, study-wide: Clinical benefit was about 30 times likelier when tumor T-cell fraction and clonality increased.

Sequenced by immunoSEQ multiplex PCR; TCRdb stores in-frame clones only, minus some. The sample has some 8,800 clones, more than 20% seen once; the top ten hold around 15%. The treatment denotes: randomized to nivolumab then ipilimumab (arm A) or the reverse (arm B). This clone was detected a few times. Its antigen is currently unknown. Sequenced material: tumor tissue (inferred from file names), taken from a patient given nivolumab and ipilimumab in sequence. The TCR comes from a human donor with melanoma.

In DNA, the CDR3 is TGTGCCAGCAGTTCGACACTATCTGGGGCCAACGTCCTGACTTTC. Translating gives CASSSTLSGANVLTF. The chain carries TRBV6-8 and TRBJ2-6; D call uncertain. The germline V gene has CDR1 MNHGY and CDR2 SAAAGT. Trimming took off 4 bases at V and 1 base at J, with 8 bases between the two ends. This CDR3 has 15 residues.